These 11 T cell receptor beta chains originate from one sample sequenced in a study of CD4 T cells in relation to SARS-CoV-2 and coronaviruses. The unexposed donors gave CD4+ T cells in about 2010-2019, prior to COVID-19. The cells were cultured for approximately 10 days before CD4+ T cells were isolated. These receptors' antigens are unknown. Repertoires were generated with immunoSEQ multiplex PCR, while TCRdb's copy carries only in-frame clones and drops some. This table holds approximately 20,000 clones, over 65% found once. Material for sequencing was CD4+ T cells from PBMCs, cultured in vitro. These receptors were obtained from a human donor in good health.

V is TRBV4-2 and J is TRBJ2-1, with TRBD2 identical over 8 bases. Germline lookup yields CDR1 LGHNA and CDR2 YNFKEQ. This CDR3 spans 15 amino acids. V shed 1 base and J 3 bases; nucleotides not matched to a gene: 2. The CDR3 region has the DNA TGTGCCAGCAGCCAAGTCCTAGCGGGCTACAATGAGCAGTTCTTC. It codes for CASSQVLAGYNEQFF.

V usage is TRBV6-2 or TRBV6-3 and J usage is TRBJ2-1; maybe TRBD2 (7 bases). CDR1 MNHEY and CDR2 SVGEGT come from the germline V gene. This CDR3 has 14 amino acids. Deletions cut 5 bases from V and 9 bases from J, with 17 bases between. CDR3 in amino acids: CASSRGKGRGEQFF. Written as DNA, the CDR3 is TGTGCCAGCAGTAGGGGGAAAGGGAGGGGTGAGCAGTTCTTC.

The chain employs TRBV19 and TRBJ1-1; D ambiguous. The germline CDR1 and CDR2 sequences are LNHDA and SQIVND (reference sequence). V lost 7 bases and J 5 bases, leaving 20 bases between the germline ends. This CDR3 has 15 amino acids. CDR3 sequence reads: CASTPTGEGKTEAFF. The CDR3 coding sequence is TGTGCCAGTACCCCAACCGGGGAGGGAAAGACTGAAGCTTTCTTT.

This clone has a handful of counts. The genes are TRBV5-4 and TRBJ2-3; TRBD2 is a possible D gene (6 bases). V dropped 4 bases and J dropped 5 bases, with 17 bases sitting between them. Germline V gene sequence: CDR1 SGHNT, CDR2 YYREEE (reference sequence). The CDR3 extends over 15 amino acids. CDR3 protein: CASSQPGSLKDTQYF. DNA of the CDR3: TGTGCCAGCAGCCAACCCGGGAGCCTTAAAGATACGCAGTATTTT.

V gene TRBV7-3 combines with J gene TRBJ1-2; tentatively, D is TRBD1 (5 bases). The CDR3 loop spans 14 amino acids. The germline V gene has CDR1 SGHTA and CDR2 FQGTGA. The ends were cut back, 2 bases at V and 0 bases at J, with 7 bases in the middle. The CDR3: CASSLGGTNYGYTF. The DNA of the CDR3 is TGTGCCAGCAGCTTAGGGGGAACTAACTATGGCTACACCTTC.

The CDR3: CASSPRQGHTEAFF. DNA of the CDR3: TGTGCCAGCAGTCCCCGACAGGGCCACACTGAAGCTTTCTTT. V is TRBV25-1 and J is TRBJ1-1, with 7 bases that match TRBD1. Per germline, CDR1 MGHDK and CDR2 SYGVNS. The CDR3 is made up of 14 amino acids. Losses at the gene ends were 5 bases for V and 3 bases for J; bases not matched to a gene: 6. Complete variable domain (other parts from reference TRBV25-1 and TRBJ1-1): EADIYQTPRYLVIGTGKKITLECSQTMGHDKMYWYQQDPGMELHLIHYSYGVNSTEKGDLSSESTVSRIRTEHFPLTLESARPSHTSQYLCASSPRQGHTEAFFGQGTRLTVV.

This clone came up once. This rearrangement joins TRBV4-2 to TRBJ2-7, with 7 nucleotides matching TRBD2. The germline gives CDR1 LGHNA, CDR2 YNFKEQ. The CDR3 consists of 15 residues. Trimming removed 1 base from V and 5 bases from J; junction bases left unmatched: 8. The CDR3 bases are TGTGCCAGCAGCCAAGGGGGGAGGGAGTTAGACGAGCAGTACTTC. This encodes CASSQGGRELDEQYF.

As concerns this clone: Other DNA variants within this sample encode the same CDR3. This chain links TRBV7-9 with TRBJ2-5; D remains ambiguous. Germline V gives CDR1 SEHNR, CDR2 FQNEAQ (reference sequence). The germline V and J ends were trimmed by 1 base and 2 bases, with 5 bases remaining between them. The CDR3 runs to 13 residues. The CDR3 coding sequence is TGTGCCAGCAGCTTAGGCAGTCAAGAGACCCAGTACTTC. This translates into CASSLGSQETQYF.

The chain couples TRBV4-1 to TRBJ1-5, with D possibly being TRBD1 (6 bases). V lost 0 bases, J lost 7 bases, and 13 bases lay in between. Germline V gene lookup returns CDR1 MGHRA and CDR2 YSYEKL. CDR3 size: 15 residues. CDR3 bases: TGCGCCAGCAGCCAAGACGTGGGGGCAGGACAGCCCCAGCATTTT. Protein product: CASSQDVGAGQPQHF.

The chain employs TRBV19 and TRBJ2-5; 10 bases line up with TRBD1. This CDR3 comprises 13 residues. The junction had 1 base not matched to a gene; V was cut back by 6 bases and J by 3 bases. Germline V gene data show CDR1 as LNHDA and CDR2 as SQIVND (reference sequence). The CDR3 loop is CASRTGGEETQYF. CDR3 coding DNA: TGTGCCAGTAGGACAGGGGGCGAAGAGACCCAGTACTTC.

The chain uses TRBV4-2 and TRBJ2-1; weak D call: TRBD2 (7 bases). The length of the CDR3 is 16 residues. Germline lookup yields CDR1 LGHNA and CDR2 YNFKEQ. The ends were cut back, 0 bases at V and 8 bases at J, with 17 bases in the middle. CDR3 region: CASSQDLMGGAYEQFF. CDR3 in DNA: TGTGCCAGCAGCCAAGATCTTATGGGGGGGGCATATGAGCAGTTCTTC.